This T cell receptor (beta chain) was documented in a study of T cell responses to AZD1222 COVID-19 vaccine (dated by TCRdb to the early 2020s). As for the study more broadly: AZD1222 recipients with second doses at about 4 weeks or about 12 weeks were pooled, because spike-specific TCR depth and breadth did not differ between schedules. Trial participants were enrolled by age into subgroups of 18-55, 56-69 and 70-plus years, and around 140, 26 and 57 TCR-sequenced participants, respectively, were included in these subgroups. A total of 233 trial participants underwent TCR sequencing, of whom about 210 received two doses of AZD1222 and around 26 received two doses of the MenACWY control vaccine. General study outcomes and caveats: The vaccine-associated CD4 TCRs covered the entire spike protein, and the dominant responses fell in regions 160-218 and 743-854. Reportedly, almost half of the unique spike-specific TCRs recognized epitopes lying outside the regions that are mutated in the B.1.351 and B.1.1.7 variants. The 56-69-year group was small, and its depth increase did not reach significance, likely because of low power. Conclusions about previously exposed vaccinees are limited, since just 5 or 6 AZD1222 recipients were seropositive for SARS-CoV-2 at baseline. After two AZD1222 doses, spike-specific TCR breadth and depth were significantly higher than at day 0 and than in MenACWY recipients. No day 14 peak-response samples were available, so repertoires were characterized only after the peak T cell response. Participants were mostly white British, with more females than males. The authors suggested clonal diversity may have been underestimated.

The CDR3 regions of human TCRbeta chains were subjected to immunosequencing. On the authors' methods: Repertoire TCRs were matched against a reference library of SARS-CoV-2-specific TCRs generated with the MIRA antigen-specificity platform. Breadth meant the fraction of unique TCRs that were SARS-CoV-2-associated, whereas depth meant the fraction of total T cells that were SARS-CoV-2-associated. Using the MIRA data, each spike-specific TCR was assigned both to the spike region to which the TCR was reactive and to a CD4 or CD8 class. Log10-transformed breadth and depth values were compared by one-way ANOVA with Sidak's multiple comparisons tests. In its TCRdb copy, this immuneACCESS table keeps in-frame sequences only and misses some clones. Where compared with another copy, unresolved V genes explain less than half of these, and the others have no known cause. V and J calls and clone size are as listed in that table; D and trimming were resolved from the DNA. In all, the sample holds about 81,000 clones, and about 91% of those were seen once. The top ten hold 5.2% of the sample.

CDR3 length: 17 amino acids, cysteine to phenylalanine. Just the 51-base CDR3 DNA is kept, in frame starting at base 1. Here V drops 3 bases and J drops 1 base, and the junction holds 10 bases not matched to any gene. From the germline V gene, CDR1 is ENHRY and CDR2 is SYGVKD. Notes on this clone: It lacks a known antigen. No base quality information exists; no much larger clone differs at one position.

In light of the paper, this sample's time point label describes: baseline before first vaccination. Vaccinee samples were obtained from the UK trials COV001 and COV002, which included a single-blind randomized controlled phase 2/3 trial of AZD1222 (ChAdOx1 nCoV-19) in healthy adults. For TCRbeta chain sequencing, PBMC samples from trial participants were taken at day 0 and at day 28 after the second dose. The chain was built from TRBV10-3 and TRBJ2-3, and TRBD1 matches 7 of the central bases. This receptor was obtained from an adult in good health. The material was peripheral blood, obtained on day 0 of AZD1222 vaccination. CDR3 loop: CAISEYRGQVGTDTQYF. The DNA sequence is as follows: TGTGCCATCAGTGAATACAGAGGACAGGTCGGCACAGATACGCAGTATTTT.